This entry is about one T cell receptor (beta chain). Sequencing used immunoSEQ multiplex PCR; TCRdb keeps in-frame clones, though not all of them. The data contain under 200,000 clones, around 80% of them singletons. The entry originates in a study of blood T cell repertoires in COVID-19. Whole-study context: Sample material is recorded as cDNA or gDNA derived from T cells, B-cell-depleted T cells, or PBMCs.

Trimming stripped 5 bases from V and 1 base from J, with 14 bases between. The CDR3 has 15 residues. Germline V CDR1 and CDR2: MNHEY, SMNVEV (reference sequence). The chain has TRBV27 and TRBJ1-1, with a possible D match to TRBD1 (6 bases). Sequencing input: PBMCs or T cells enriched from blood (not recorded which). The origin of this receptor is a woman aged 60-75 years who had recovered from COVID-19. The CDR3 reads CASSRGGVGNTEAFF. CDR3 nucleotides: TGTGCCAGCAGTCGAGGGGGAGTGGGGAACACTGAAGCTTTCTTT.